The source of this T cell receptor beta chain is a study of T cell responses to AZD1222 COVID-19 vaccine. TCRdb's table, derived via immunoSEQ multiplex PCR, lists solely in-frame clones and lacks some. The sample lists approximately 96,000 clones; 70% to 90% were seen once. The material was peripheral blood, obtained 28 days after the second AZD1222 dose. The TCR was taken from an adult who received the AZD1222 COVID-19 vaccine.

CDR3 coding DNA: TGTGCCAGCAGCCCCCGACAGGGTGCCGGAGAAAAACTGTTTTTT. Its translation: CASSPRQGAGEKLFF. The rearrangement links TRBV11-2 to TRBJ1-4, with TRBD1 identical over 7 bases. This CDR3 contains 15 residues. Germline V gene lookup returns CDR1 SGHAT and CDR2 FQNNGV. Trimming cost V 5 bases and J 8 bases; bases outside gene matches: 11.